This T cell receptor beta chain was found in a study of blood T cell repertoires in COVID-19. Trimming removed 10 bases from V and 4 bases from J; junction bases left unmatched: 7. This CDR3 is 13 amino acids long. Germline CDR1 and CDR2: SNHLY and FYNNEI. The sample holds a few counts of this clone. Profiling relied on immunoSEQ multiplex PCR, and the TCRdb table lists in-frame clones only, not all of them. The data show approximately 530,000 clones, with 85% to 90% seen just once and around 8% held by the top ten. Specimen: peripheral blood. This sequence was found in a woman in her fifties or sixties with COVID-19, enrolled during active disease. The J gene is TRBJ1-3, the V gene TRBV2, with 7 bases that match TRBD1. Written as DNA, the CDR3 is TGTGCCATCAACAGGGGTCCGGGAAACACCATATATTTT. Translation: CAINRGPGNTIYF. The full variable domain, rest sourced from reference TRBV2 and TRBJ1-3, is EPEVTQTPSHQVTQMGQEVILRCVPISNHLYFYWYRQILGQKVEFLVSFYNNEISEKSEIFDDQFSVERPDGSNFTLKIRSTKLEDSAMYFCAINRGPGNTIYFGEGSWLTVV.